This record looks at one T cell receptor beta chain sequence and its context. This record belongs to a study of cytomegalovirus exposure and HLA in healthy donors. As for the study in general: When 300 to 500 donors were genotyped, approximately 80% of them were found to fall in the Caucasian-associated ancestry cluster.

The CDR3 consists of 15 residues. Germline V lookup: CDR1 MNHEY, CDR2 SMNVEV (reference sequence). V shed 0 bases and J 3 bases; nucleotides not matched to a gene: 3. The PCR employed 60 Vbeta primers together with 13 Jbeta primers. Sequencing was performed with immunoSEQ multiplex PCR; in TCRdb, only in-frame clones are kept and a portion is missing. The data contain over 150,000 clones, roughly four fifths of them seen just once; the ten biggest clones take up roughly 10%. The sequence came from a man aged 50-60 years in good health and CMV-seropositive. Sequencing input: PBMCs. The chain couples TRBV27 to TRBJ1-1, with TRBD1 matching over 8 bases. CDR3 bases: TGTGCCAGCAGTTTATCAGTGACAGGGGACACTGAAGCTTTCTTT. It is translated as CASSLSVTGDTEAFF.